The 20 T cell receptor beta chains below were found in one sample sequenced in a study of T cells in Graves' hyperthyroidism and ophthalmopathy. Amplification of TCR beta CDR3 regions was performed using RNA transcripts as template. The HTBI set primed first-round TCR CDR3 RT-PCR. Via MiXCR, TCRdb re-called the multiplex PCR reads, giving one row per CDR3 protein. This table holds a few hundred thousand distinct CDR3 sequences, about 17% found once. The sequencing sample was made of blood. These receptors all stem from a woman aged 55-75 years with Graves' ophthalmopathy.

There are a few counts of this clonotype. A much bigger clone sits one base away, suggesting this may be a read error. The chain recombines TRBV6-1 with TRBJ2-3, with 8 bases identical to TRBD1. The V gene's germline CDR1 is MNHNS and CDR2 SASEGT. Trimming at V came to 7 bases and at J to 5 bases, leaving 14 bases not matched to a gene. The CDR3 loop spans 16 amino acids. The CDR3 region is CASTEQGQEFGDTQYF. CDR3 coding DNA: TGTGCCAGCACCGAACAGGGACAGGAGTTTGGAGATACGCAGTATTTT.

This clonotype was seen ten or more times. The chain is built from TRBV2 and TRBJ2-5; the match to TRBD2 covers 8 bases. CDR1 and CDR2 from the germline V gene are SNHLY and FYNNEI. The CDR3 spans 15 residues. The J segment lost 6 bases and the V segment lost 2 bases, leaving 8 bases of the junction unmatched. The CDR3: CASSEMGGGIQTQYF. For the CDR3, the DNA is TGTGCCAGCAGTGAAATGGGCGGGGGGATTCAGACCCAGTACTTC.

This clonotype was observed a few times. V and J are TRBV12-3 or TRBV12-4 and TRBJ1-2, with 11 positions matching TRBD1. The ends lost 1 base at V and 4 bases at J; junction bases unmatched: 11. The CDR3 is made up of 18 amino acids. The CDR3: CASSLETGGTGGFYGYTF. The DNA for the CDR3 is TGTGCCAGCAGTTTAGAGACCGGGGGGACAGGGGGTTTCTATGGCTACACCTTC.

V and J are TRBV7-2 and TRBJ1-6; TRBD1 is a possible D gene (5 bases). Per the germline V gene, CDR1 is SGHTA and CDR2 is FQGNSA. The V end was cut by 1 base, the J end by 5 bases, with 9 bases between. The CDR3 has 15 amino acids. The CDR3 reads CASSLVWGDNSPLHF. CDR3 nucleotides: TGTGCCAGCAGCTTAGTCTGGGGGGATAATTCACCCCTCCACTTT.

As regards this clonotype: A read error may produce the germline difference seen at one junction end. V usage is TRBV11-2 and J usage is TRBJ1-1; no clear D. The CDR3 contains 13 residues. Germline CDR1 reads SGHAT; CDR2 reads FQNNGV. The CDR3 here is CASSLSSGSETFF. CDR3 nucleotides: TGTGCCAGCAGCTTATCCTCGGGCAGTGAAACTTTCTTT.

This clonotype was seen ten or more times. The CDR3 loop is CASSRWDRGQVNTEAFF. CDR3 in DNA: TGTGCCAGCAGCCGATGGGACAGGGGGCAGGTGAACACTGAAGCTTTCTTT. This chain connects TRBV7-2 to TRBJ1-1; 12 positions agree with TRBD1. The CDR3 has 17 residues. Per the germline V gene, CDR1 is SGHTA and CDR2 is FQGNSA. J was trimmed by 0 bases and V by 5 bases; bases with no gene match: 7.

The V call is TRBV29-1, the J call TRBJ2-1; perhaps TRBD2 as D (7 bases). Germline V CDR1 and CDR2: SQVTM, ANQGSEA. V lost 4 bases and J 7 bases, leaving 17 bases between the germline ends. The CDR3 is made up of 14 amino acids. The CDR3 reads CSVVIPGGLNEQFF. The CDR3 DNA reads TGCAGCGTTGTTATTCCGGGGGGCCTAAATGAGCAGTTCTTC.

In this sample, this clonotype turned up many times. The rearrangement links TRBV7-3 to TRBJ1-1; 10 nucleotides align to TRBD1. CDR1 and CDR2 from the germline V gene are SGHTA and FQGTGA. The CDR3 is 17 residues long. V shed 4 bases and J 4 bases; nucleotides not matched to a gene: 12. The CDR3 loop reads CASSSSAGTGVFTEAFF. CDR3 bases: TGTGCCAGCAGCTCATCCGCGGGGACAGGGGTATTCACTGAAGCTTTCTTT.

In the case of this clonotype: This could be a read error, since a much larger clone is one nucleotide away. The chain joins TRBV28 to TRBJ2-7; 8 bases map to TRBD1. CDR3 size: 13 residues. Germline lookup yields CDR1 MDHEN and CDR2 SYDVKM. The CDR3, as DNA: TGTGCCAGCACTCGGACAGGGTCCTACAAGCAGTACTTC. This translates into CASTRTGSYKQYF. The full variable domain, completed using reference TRBV28 and TRBJ2-7, is DVKVTQSSRYLVKRTGEKVFLECVQDMDHENMFWYRQDPGLGLRLIYFSYDVKMKEKGDIPEGYSVSREKKERFSLILESASTNQTSMYLCASTRTGSYKQYFGPGTRLTVT.

In DNA form, the CDR3 reads TGTGCCACCAGGCCGACAAGGGCGCACACTGAAGCTTTCTTT. This translates into CATRPTRAHTEAFF. The rearrangement joins TRBV15 to TRBJ1-1; unclear D gene. The CDR3 covers 14 residues. V lost 6 bases and J lost 3, with 14 bases in between. The germline V gene has CDR1 LNHNV and CDR2 YYDKDF (reference sequence). The whole variable domain, remainder taken from reference TRBV15 and TRBJ1-1, is DAMVIQNPRYQVTQFGKPVTLSCSQTLNHNVMYWYQQKSSQAPKLLFHYYDKDFNNEADTPDNFQSRRPNTSFCFLDIRSPGLGDTAMYLCATRPTRAHTEAFFGQGTRLTVV.

This chain uses TRBV2 with TRBJ2-7, with D tentatively TRBD1 or TRBD2 (7 bases each). Deletions cut 4 bases from V and 2 bases from J, with 12 bases between. This CDR3 has 14 amino acids. Germline loops: CDR1 SNHLY, CDR2 FYNNEI. This chain's CDR3 is CASSGQGGAYEQYF. The CDR3 DNA reads TGTGCCAGCAGTGGGCAGGGGGGGGCCTACGAGCAGTACTTC.

This clonotype was observed at least ten times. This chain uses TRBV20-1 with TRBJ2-1; 16 bases agree with TRBD2. V dropped 5 bases and J dropped 8; count of bases not matched to a gene: 9. This CDR3 contains 16 residues. The germline V gene encodes CDR1 DFQATT and CDR2 SNEGSKA (reference sequence). CDR3 DNA sequence: TGCAGTGCTTCCGGGACTAGCGGGAGGGCCTCAGATGAGCAGTTCTTC. Its protein product is CSASGTSGRASDEQFF.

The chain recombines TRBV6-1 with TRBJ1-5; TRBD1 matches at 10 bases. The V gene's germline CDR1 is MNHNS and CDR2 SASEGT. After removal of 5 bases from V and 6 bases from J, the junction contained 7 bases not matched to a gene. This CDR3 has 15 residues. CDR3 sequence reads: CASSTGTGVAQPQHF. The DNA of the CDR3 is TGTGCCAGCAGTACCGGGACAGGGGTCGCTCAGCCCCAGCATTTT.

A note on this clonotype: A much larger clone lies a single base off, so this may be a read error. It is likely a read error, because the conserved phenylalanine at the end of the CDR3 is missing. This chain joins TRBV10-3 and TRBJ1-1; D not resolved. There are 11 residues in the CDR3. The ends were cut back, 5 bases at V and 7 bases at J, with 8 bases in the middle. CDR1 and CDR2 from the germline V gene are ENHRY and SYGVKD. The CDR3 coding sequence is TGTGCCATCAGTATGGAAGGTGAAGCTTTCCTT. The encoded protein is CAISMEGEAFL.

The table lists this clonotype with many counts. The chain combines TRBV10-2 with TRBJ2-7, with a weak D call TRBD2 (5 bases). Germline CDR1 WSHSY, CDR2 SAAADI. The CDR3 contains 13 residues. V was pared by 8 bases and J by 3 bases, with 14 bases between. CDR3: CASQLTDFYEQYF. The DNA of the CDR3 is TGCGCCAGCCAGCTTACGGACTTCTACGAGCAGTACTTC.

This clonotype has a count of ten or more. The chain carries TRBV2 and TRBJ1-5; tentatively, D is TRBD1 (6 bases). The CDR3 has 13 amino acids. With 10 bases removed from V and 10 bases from J, the gap between germline ends came to 20 bases. Germline values: CDR1 SNHLY, CDR2 FYNNEI. CDR3 nucleotide sequence: TGTGCCACCACGGGGGACATTGGTAGACCCCAGCATTTT. This translates into CATTGDIGRPQHF.

This clonotype was recorded at least ten times. This chain joins TRBV11-3 and TRBJ2-2; D perhaps matches TRBD1 (6 bases). CDR3 length equals 13 residues. Deletions cut 5 bases from V and 5 bases from J, with 9 bases between. The V gene's germline CDR1 is SGHNT and CDR2 YENEEA. The CDR3 bases are TGTGCCAGCAGCATCCAGGGGACCGGGGAGCTGTTTTTT. Its protein product is CASSIQGTGELFF.

The chain combines TRBV9 with TRBJ2-1; TRBD2 is a possible D gene (5 bases). Per germline, CDR1 SGDLS and CDR2 YYNGEE. CDR3 size: 13 residues. Trimming took off 3 bases at V and 11 bases at J, with 15 bases between the two ends. The CDR3 sequence is CASSDLKRSQQFF. The CDR3 DNA reads as TGTGCCAGCAGCGATTTAAAGCGGAGTCAGCAGTTCTTC.

Comments on this clonotype: A much larger clone differs from this one at a single base, so this may be a read error. The chain links TRBV12-3 or TRBV12-4 to TRBJ2-5; D is uncertain. The CDR3 is made up of 11 amino acids. V lost 5 bases and J lost 4, with 5 bases in between. CDR3 sequence reads: CASSEAETQYF. The CDR3 DNA follows: TGTGCCAGCAGTGAAGCAGAGACCCAGTACTTC.

This chain links TRBV10-2 with TRBJ1-1; D is unclear. Per germline, CDR1 WSHSY and CDR2 SAAADI. Deletions cut 6 bases from V and 3 bases from J, with 11 bases between. The CDR3 is 13 residues long. The CDR3 spells CASSSEAYTEAFF. DNA for the CDR3: TGCGCCAGCAGCTCGGAGGCCTACACTGAAGCTTTCTTT.